This T cell receptor beta chain comes out of a study of blood T cell repertoires in COVID-19. Study at large: Acute and convalescent COVID-19 samples came from the United States, Italy and Spain. PBMCs, B-cell-depleted T cells, or T cells were the source of the cDNA or gDNA that made up the material.

Original handling: It was from reference gene primer amplification that nucleated cell counts were estimated. Measured with immunoSEQ multiplex PCR; TCRdb has only the in-frame clones, and not every one. D and trimming were read from the DNA, whereas the V and J calls and clone size are those reported in that table. The sample includes about 320,000 clones, roughly 86% of them seen just once. This clone was detected a few times. In germline, CDR1 is SNHLY, CDR2 FYNNEI. Trimming at V came to 7 bases and at J to 9 bases, leaving 5 bases not matched to a gene. This CDR3 is 13 amino acids long. This sequence originates from a woman aged 45 to 65 with acute or convalescent COVID-19. J is TRBJ2-1 and V is TRBV2; 11 bases map to TRBD2. The source material was peripheral blood. CDR3 in DNA: TGTGCCAGCACCGGGACTAGCGGCAGTGAGCAGTTCTTC. It specifies CASTGTSGSEQFF.